The 21 T cell receptor beta chains below were found in one sample sequenced in a study of blood T cell repertoires in COVID-19. Sequencing was performed with immunoSEQ multiplex PCR; in TCRdb, only in-frame clones are kept and a portion is missing. There are around 450,000 clones in the sample; approximately 90% occur only once, and over 4% lies in the top ten. What was sequenced was peripheral blood. These receptors were collected from a woman younger than 45 with acute or convalescent COVID-19.

This chain uses TRBV7-3 with TRBJ2-4, with 8 bases identical to TRBD2. V dropped 5 bases and J dropped 4; count of bases not matched to a gene: 13. There are 17 residues in the CDR3. Germline assignment: CDR1 SGHTA and CDR2 FQGTGA. In DNA, the CDR3 is TGTGCCAGCAGCCCGGGGGGTAGCGGGGCCGGTAAAAACATTCAGTACTTC. It specifies CASSPGGSGAGKNIQYF. Based on the CDR3 plus reference TRBV7-3 and TRBJ2-4, the full variable domain is GAGVSQTPSNKVTEKGKYVELRCDPISGHTALYWYRQSLGQGPEFLIYFQGTGAADDSGLPNDRFFAVRPEGSVSTLKIQRTERGDSAVYLCASSPGGSGAGKNIQYFGAGTRLSVL.

The chain is built from TRBV28 and TRBJ2-5; 7 bases are shared with TRBD1. The CDR3 contains 16 residues. With 3 bases clipped from V and 9 bases from J, the junction kept 16 bases outside the gene matches. In germline, CDR1 is MDHEN, CDR2 SYDVKM. CDR3 sequence (DNA): TGTGCCAGCAGTTTCCCGACAGGGACATCTAATAAGTCCCAGTACTTC. Translation: CASSFPTGTSNKSQYF.

V usage is TRBV4-1 and J usage is TRBJ2-3; D is unresolved. This CDR3 spans 17 amino acids. V lost 1 base and J 2 bases, leaving 16 bases between the germline ends. Germline V lookup: CDR1 MGHRA, CDR2 YSYEKL. The CDR3 DNA follows: TGCGCCAGCAGCCAAGGAACGGTCAGGTCCTACACAGATACGCAGTATTTT. This translates into CASSQGTVRSYTDTQYF.

J is TRBJ2-3 and V is TRBV13; 8 nucleotides agree with TRBD2. Germline CDR1 reads PRHDT; CDR2 reads FYEKMQ (reference sequence). The CDR3 contains 18 residues. V was clipped by 2 bases and J by 0 bases; unmatched bases: 10. The CDR3: CASSLQAGAAPSTDTQYF. The CDR3 DNA sequence: TGTGCCAGCAGCTTACAAGCGGGGGCCGCCCCTAGCACAGATACGCAGTATTTT.

The rearrangement uses TRBV28 and TRBJ1-3; D is possibly TRBD1 (6 bases). Trimming left V 2 bases short and J 4 bases short, with 24 bases between. Per germline, CDR1 MDHEN and CDR2 SYDVKM. The length of the CDR3 is 19 residues. The CDR3 region is CASSLPRHGQIPPGNTIYF. CDR3 bases: TGTGCCAGCAGTTTACCCCGCCACGGACAGATACCCCCAGGAAACACCATATATTTT.

The sample holds one count of this clone. The V and J genes are TRBV10-2 and TRBJ2-5, with TRBD1 matching 9 bases. The V segment lost 9 bases and the J segment 5 bases; nucleotides outside the gene matches: 10. The CDR3 covers 14 residues. CDR1 is WSHSY and CDR2 is SAAADI in the germline V gene. CDR3 sequence: CASRTGGDGETQYF. CDR3 nucleotides: TGCGCCAGTCGTACAGGGGGCGACGGTGAGACCCAGTACTTC.

V is TRBV27 and J is TRBJ2-1; 8 nucleotides agree with TRBD2. The V segment lost 4 bases and the J segment 7 bases; nucleotides outside the gene matches: 12. The CDR3 covers 16 residues. The germline gives CDR1 MNHEY, CDR2 SMNVEV (reference sequence). The CDR3 coding sequence is TGTGCCAGCAGTTCAACCGGGACTAGGAGAGGGAATGAGCAGTTCTTC. Translated, it gives CASSSTGTRRGNEQFF.

The chain joins TRBV2 to TRBJ1-5; possible D gene TRBD1, 5 bases. The CDR3 has 14 residues. The V end lost 6 bases, the J end lost 0 bases, and 9 bases lay between the germline ends. Germline V gene lookup returns CDR1 SNHLY and CDR2 FYNNEI. CDR3 region: CASRGVYSNQPQHF. CDR3 nucleotide sequence: TGTGCCAGCAGAGGGGTTTATAGCAATCAGCCCCAGCATTTT. Full variable domain (remainder filled in from reference TRBV2 and TRBJ1-5): EPEVTQTPSHQVTQMGQEVILRCVPISNHLYFYWYRQILGQKVEFLVSFYNNEISEKSEIFDDQFSVERPDGSNFTLKIRSTKLEDSAMYFCASRGVYSNQPQHFGDGTRLSIL.

The chain joins TRBV3-1 (or the pseudogene TRBV3-2) to TRBJ2-1, with TRBD2 matching 7 bases. This CDR3 is built from 16 residues. Germline trimming cut 5 bases from V and 0 bases from J; bases unmatched to any gene: 7. In germline, CDR1 is LGHDT, CDR2 YNNKEL (reference sequence). For the CDR3, the DNA is TGTGCCAGCAGCGCAGCGGGACGGACCTCCTACAATGAGCAGTTCTTC. As protein: CASSAAGRTSYNEQFF.

This clone was recorded once. The CDR3 spells CASSPLPSNQETQYF. CDR3 DNA sequence: TGTGCCAGCTCACCACTTCCTAGCAACCAAGAGACCCAGTACTTC. The rearrangement uses TRBV18 and TRBJ2-5, with D tentatively TRBD2 (5 bases). Per the germline V gene, CDR1 is KGHSH and CDR2 is LQKENI. This CDR3 spans 15 amino acids. V was clipped by 1 base and J by 0 bases, with 9 bases between them.

V is TRBV20-1 and J is TRBJ2-1; D perhaps matches TRBD2 (7 bases). CDR1 DFQATT and CDR2 SNEGSKA come from the germline V gene (reference sequence). The CDR3 consists of 13 residues. V lost 3 bases and J 8 bases, leaving 14 bases between the germline ends. The CDR3 sequence is CSASFRGADEQFF. The CDR3, as DNA: TGCAGTGCTAGTTTCCGGGGGGCGGATGAGCAGTTCTTC.

This sequence joins TRBV6-6 and TRBJ1-6, with 9 bases matching TRBD1. The CDR3 extends over 15 amino acids. The V gene's germline CDR1 is MNHNY and CDR2 SVGAGI (reference sequence). Trimming took 4 bases from V and 10 from J; bases not matched to a gene: 8. The CDR3 region has the DNA TGTGCCAGCAGTTTACTTGGGACAGGGCAATCACCCCTCCACTTT. Protein sequence: CASSLLGTGQSPLHF.

The chain is built from TRBV29-1 and TRBJ2-3; no definite D call. CDR3 length equals 13 residues. In germline, CDR1 is SQVTM, CDR2 ANQGSEA. The ends were cut back, 7 bases at V and 0 bases at J, with 11 bases in the middle. Written as DNA, the CDR3 is TGCAGCGCCATAGCTTCTAGCACAGATACGCAGTATTTT. Residues: CSAIASSTDTQYF.

The chain is built from TRBV30 and TRBJ1-1, with 9 bases that match TRBD1. Unmatched junction bases numbered 6, after V lost 5 bases and J lost 5 bases. Germline loops: CDR1 GTSNPN, CDR2 SVGIG (reference sequence). The CDR3 runs 13 residues. CDR3 coding DNA: TGTGCCTGGGATCGACAGGGGGGAACTGAAGCTTTCTTT. Amino acids: CAWDRQGGTEAFF. Full variable domain (remainder filled in from reference TRBV30 and TRBJ1-1): SQTIHQWPATLVQPVGSPLSLECTVEGTSNPNLYWYRQAAGRGLQLLFYSVGIGQISSEVPQNLSASRPQDRQFILSSKKLLLSDSGFYLCAWDRQGGTEAFFGQGTRLTVV.

The chain employs TRBV4-1 and TRBJ2-1; D is unclear. The V end was cut by 4 bases, the J end by 12 bases, with 10 bases between. The CDR3 loop spans 11 amino acids. From germline, CDR1 is MGHRA and CDR2 YSYEKL. The DNA of the CDR3 is TGCGCCAGCAGCCTCGGCGCGGTGCAGTTCTTC. This sequence encodes CASSLGAVQFF.

V usage is TRBV5-1 and J usage is TRBJ2-7; the match to TRBD1 covers 8 bases. The germline CDR1 and CDR2 sequences are SGHRS and YFSETQ. After removal of 3 bases from V and 6 bases from J, the junction contained 8 bases not matched to a gene. This CDR3 region has 14 residues. The CDR3 protein is CASSWGQEAGEQYF. The CDR3 nucleotides are TGCGCCAGCAGCTGGGGACAGGAAGCTGGCGAGCAGTACTTC.

V and J are TRBV10-3 and TRBJ1-1; the match to TRBD1 covers 7 bases. Germline V gene lookup returns CDR1 ENHRY and CDR2 SYGVKD. The J segment lost 7 bases and the V segment lost 8 bases, leaving 4 bases of the junction unmatched. This CDR3 has 11 amino acids. The chain's CDR3 is CAIGDSLEAFF. The CDR3 DNA is TGTGCCATCGGGGACAGCCTTGAAGCTTTCTTT.

V usage is TRBV10-3 and J usage is TRBJ2-6; TRBD1 might be the D (6 bases). The CDR3 has 17 residues. Trimming took 4 bases from V and 2 from J, leaving 15 bases between them. Germline V gene sequence: CDR1 ENHRY, CDR2 SYGVKD. CDR3 residues: CAISVKRTVTGANVLTF. The CDR3 DNA sequence: TGTGCCATCAGTGTGAAACGGACAGTCACTGGGGCCAACGTCCTGACTTTC.

This chain joins TRBV6-5 and TRBJ2-2; D remains unclear. CDR1 and CDR2 from the germline V gene are MNHEY and SVGAGI. This CDR3 has 13 residues. V dropped 6 bases and J dropped 6 bases, with 11 bases sitting between them. The CDR3 reads CASSHKEAGELFF. The DNA of the CDR3 is TGTGCCAGCAGCCACAAAGAGGCCGGGGAGCTGTTTTTT.

V is TRBV30 and J is TRBJ2-2; the match to TRBD1 covers 8 bases. Germline CDR1 is GTSNPN and CDR2 is SVGIG (reference sequence). This CDR3 is built from 15 residues. V gave up 3 bases and J gave up 4 bases; unmatched junction bases: 7. The CDR3 bases are TGTGCCTGGAGCTTGACAGGGGTCGGCACCGGGGAGCTGTTTTTT. Translated: CAWSLTGVGTGELFF.

This chain connects TRBV18 to TRBJ2-3; 12 bases are a match to TRBD2. V was pared by 3 bases and J by 4 bases, with 8 bases of the junction left unmatched. There are 17 residues in the CDR3. The germline CDR1 and CDR2 sequences are KGHSH and LQKENI. This CDR3 is CASSPLRTSGDADTQYF. The CDR3 DNA reads TGTGCCAGCTCACCCCTAAGGACTAGCGGGGACGCAGATACGCAGTATTTT.